The T cell receptor (beta chain) described here comes from a study of blood T cell repertoires in COVID-19. Whole-study context: Some COVID-19 samples were acute and others convalescent; all came from the United States, Italy and Spain.

The data were produced by immunoSEQ multiplex PCR, yet TCRdb's version contains in-frame clones alone and is incomplete. The sample lists more than 450,000 clones, around 90% occurring once. For recovered donors of Cohort 3, there were two negative PCRs, clearance, or symptom resolution. The CDR3 has 13 residues. Trimming shortened V by 1 base and J by 4 bases, and 8 bases separated the two germline ends. Germline V gene lookup returns CDR1 SGHDT and CDR2 YYEEEE. V gene TRBV5-6 combines with J gene TRBJ2-5; TRBD1 is a possible D gene (6 bases). The sequence was obtained from a woman aged 18 to 35 who had recovered from COVID-19. The specimen sequenced was PBMCs or T cells enriched from blood (not recorded which). CDR3 protein: CASSLTGIETQYF. CDR3 sequence (DNA): TGTGCCAGCAGCTTGACAGGGATAGAGACCCAGTACTTC.